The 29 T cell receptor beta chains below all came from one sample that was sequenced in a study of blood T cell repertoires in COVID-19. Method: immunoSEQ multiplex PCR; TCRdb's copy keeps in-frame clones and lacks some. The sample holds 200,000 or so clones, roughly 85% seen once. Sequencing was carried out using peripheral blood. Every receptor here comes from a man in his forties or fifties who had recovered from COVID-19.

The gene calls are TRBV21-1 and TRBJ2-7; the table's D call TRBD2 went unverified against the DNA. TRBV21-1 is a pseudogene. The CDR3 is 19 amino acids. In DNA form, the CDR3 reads TGTGCCAGCAGCACCCGGAGTAGCGGAGACGTGCGGGTATCCTACGAGCAGTACTTC. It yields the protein CASSTRSSGDVRVSYEQYF.

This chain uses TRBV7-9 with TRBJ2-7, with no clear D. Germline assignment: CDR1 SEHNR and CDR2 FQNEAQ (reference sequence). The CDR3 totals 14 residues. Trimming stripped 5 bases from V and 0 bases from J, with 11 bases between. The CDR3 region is CASSAEEPSYEQYF. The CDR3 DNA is TGTGCCAGCAGCGCGGAAGAGCCCTCCTACGAGCAGTACTTC.

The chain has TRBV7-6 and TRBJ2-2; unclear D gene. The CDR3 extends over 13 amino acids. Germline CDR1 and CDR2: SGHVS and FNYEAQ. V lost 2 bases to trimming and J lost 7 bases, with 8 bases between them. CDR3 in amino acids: CASSLRIVGELFF. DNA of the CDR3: TGTGCCAGCAGCTTACGTATCGTCGGGGAGCTGTTTTTT.

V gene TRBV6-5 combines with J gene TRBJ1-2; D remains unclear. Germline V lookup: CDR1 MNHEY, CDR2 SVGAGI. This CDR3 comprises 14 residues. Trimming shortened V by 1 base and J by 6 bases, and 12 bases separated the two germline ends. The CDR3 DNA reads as TGTGCCAGCAGTTACTTGGCAAGTCCTGATGGCTACACCTTC. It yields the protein CASSYLASPDGYTF.

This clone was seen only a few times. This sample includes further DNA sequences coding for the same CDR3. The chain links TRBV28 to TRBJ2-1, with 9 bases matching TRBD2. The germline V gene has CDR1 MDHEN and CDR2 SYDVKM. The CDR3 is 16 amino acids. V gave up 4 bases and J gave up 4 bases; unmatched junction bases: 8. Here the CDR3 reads CASSSTLAGSYNEQFF. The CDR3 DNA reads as TGTGCCAGCAGTTCGACCCTAGCGGGGTCGTACAATGAGCAGTTCTTC. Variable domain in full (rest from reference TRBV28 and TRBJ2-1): DVKVTQSSRYLVKRTGEKVFLECVQDMDHENMFWYRQDPGLGLRLIYFSYDVKMKEKGDIPEGYSVSREKKERFSLILESASTNQTSMYLCASSSTLAGSYNEQFFGPGTRLTVL.

Written as DNA, the CDR3 is TGTGCCAGCTCACCACTGGAGGGGCGAGAGACCCAGTACTTC. It translates to CASSPLEGRETQYF. This chain uses TRBV18 with TRBJ2-5, with a weak D call TRBD2 (6 bases). V dropped 1 base and J dropped 4 bases, with 10 bases sitting between them. Germline V gene data show CDR1 as KGHSH and CDR2 as LQKENI. This CDR3 comprises 14 residues.

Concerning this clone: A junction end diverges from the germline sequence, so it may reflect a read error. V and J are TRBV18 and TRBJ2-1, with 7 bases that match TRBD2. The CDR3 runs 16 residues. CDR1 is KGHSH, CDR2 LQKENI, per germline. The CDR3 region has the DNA TGTGCCAGCTCTCCACCTGGGGGGAGGGCCTACAATGAGCAGTTCTTC. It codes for CASSPPGGRAYNEQFF.

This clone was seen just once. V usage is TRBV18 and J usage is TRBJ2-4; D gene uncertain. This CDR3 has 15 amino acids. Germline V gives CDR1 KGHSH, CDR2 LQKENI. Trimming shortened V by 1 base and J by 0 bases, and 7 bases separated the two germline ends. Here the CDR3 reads CASSPRVVAKNIQYF. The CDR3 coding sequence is TGTGCCAGCTCACCACGTGTAGTAGCCAAAAACATTCAGTACTTC.

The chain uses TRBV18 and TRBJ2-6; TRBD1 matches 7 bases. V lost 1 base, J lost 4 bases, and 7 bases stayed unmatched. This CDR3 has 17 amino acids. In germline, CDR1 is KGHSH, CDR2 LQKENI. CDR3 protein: CASSPQGAGSGANVLTF. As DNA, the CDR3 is TGTGCCAGCTCACCACAGGGGGCGGGCTCGGGGGCCAACGTCCTGACTTTC.

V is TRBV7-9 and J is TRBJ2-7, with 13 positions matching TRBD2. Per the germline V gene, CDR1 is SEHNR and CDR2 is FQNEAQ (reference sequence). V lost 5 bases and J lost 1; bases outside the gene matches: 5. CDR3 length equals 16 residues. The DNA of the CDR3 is TGTGCCAGCAGCGCACTGGGACTAGCGGGGTCCTACGAGCAGTACTTC. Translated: CASSALGLAGSYEQYF. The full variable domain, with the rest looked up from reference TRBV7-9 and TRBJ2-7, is DTGVSQNPRHKITKRGQNVTFRCDPISEHNRLYWYRQTLGQGPEFLTYFQNEAQLEKSRLLSDRFSAERPKGSFSTLEIQRTEQGDSAMYLCASSALGLAGSYEQYFGPGTRLTVT.

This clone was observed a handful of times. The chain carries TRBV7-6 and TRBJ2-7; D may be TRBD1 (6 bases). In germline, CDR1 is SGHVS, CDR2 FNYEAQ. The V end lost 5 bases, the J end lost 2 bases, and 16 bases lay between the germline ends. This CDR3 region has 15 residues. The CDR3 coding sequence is TGTGCCAGCAGCCCCCAGGGGCTTGGCCCCTACGAGCAGTACTTC. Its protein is CASSPQGLGPYEQYF.

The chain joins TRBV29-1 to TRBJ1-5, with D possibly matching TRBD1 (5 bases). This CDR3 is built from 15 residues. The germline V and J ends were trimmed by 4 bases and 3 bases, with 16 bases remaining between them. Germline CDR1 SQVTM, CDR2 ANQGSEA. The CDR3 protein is CSVGEGFGTNQPQHF. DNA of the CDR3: TGCAGCGTTGGGGAGGGCTTCGGGACCAATCAGCCCCAGCATTTT.

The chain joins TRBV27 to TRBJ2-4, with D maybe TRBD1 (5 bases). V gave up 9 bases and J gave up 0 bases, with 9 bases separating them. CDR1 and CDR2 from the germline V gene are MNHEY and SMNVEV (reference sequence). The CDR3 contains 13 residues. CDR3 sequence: CARMGLAKNIQYF. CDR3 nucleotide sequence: TGTGCCAGAATGGGGCTAGCCAAAAACATTCAGTACTTC.

The CDR3 DNA reads as TGTGCCAGCAGCTTAGTCGGGGAAAGCTTCACCGGGGAGCTGTTTTTT. Its protein is CASSLVGESFTGELFF. The rearrangement links TRBV11-2 to TRBJ2-2; D may be TRBD2 (5 bases). Germline CDR1 SGHAT, CDR2 FQNNGV. The CDR3 totals 16 residues. V was cut by 1 base and J by 4 bases, with 13 bases left in between.

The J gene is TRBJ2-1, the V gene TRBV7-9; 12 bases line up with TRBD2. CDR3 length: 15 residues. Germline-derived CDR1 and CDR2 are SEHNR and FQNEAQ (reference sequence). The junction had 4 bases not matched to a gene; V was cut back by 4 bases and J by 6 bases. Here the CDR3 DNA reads TGTGCCAGCAGCTCGCGACTAGCGGGAGCCAATGAGCAGTTCTTC. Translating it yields CASSSRLAGANEQFF.

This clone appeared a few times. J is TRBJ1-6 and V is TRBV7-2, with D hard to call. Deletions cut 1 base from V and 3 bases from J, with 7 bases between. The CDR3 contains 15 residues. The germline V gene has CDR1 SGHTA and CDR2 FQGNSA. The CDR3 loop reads CASSLGRGYNSPLHF. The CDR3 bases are TGTGCCAGCAGCTTAGGTCGGGGCTATAATTCACCCCTCCACTTT.

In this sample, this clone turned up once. The CDR3 sequence: CASSDSPGSGYGYTF. CDR3 DNA sequence: TGTGCCAGCAGTGACTCCCCAGGGTCGGGCTATGGCTACACCTTC. The gene calls are TRBV6-4 and TRBJ1-2, with a tentative D call TRBD1 (5 bases). The CDR3 loop spans 15 amino acids. V lost 0 bases and J lost 4, with 12 bases in between. Germline CDR1 is MRHNA and CDR2 is SNTAGT.

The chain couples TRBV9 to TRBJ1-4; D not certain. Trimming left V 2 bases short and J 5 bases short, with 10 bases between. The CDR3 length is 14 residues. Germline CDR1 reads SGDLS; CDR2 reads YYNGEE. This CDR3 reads CASSVEGTNEKLFF. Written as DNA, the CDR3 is TGTGCCAGCAGCGTTGAGGGTACAAATGAAAAACTGTTTTTT.

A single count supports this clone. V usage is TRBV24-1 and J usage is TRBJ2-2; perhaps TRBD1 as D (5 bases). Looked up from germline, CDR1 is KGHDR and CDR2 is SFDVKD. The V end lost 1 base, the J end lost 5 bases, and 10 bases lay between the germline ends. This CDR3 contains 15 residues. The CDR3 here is CATSDFRTPTGELFF. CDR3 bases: TGTGCCACCAGTGATTTTCGGACACCAACCGGGGAGCTGTTTTTT.

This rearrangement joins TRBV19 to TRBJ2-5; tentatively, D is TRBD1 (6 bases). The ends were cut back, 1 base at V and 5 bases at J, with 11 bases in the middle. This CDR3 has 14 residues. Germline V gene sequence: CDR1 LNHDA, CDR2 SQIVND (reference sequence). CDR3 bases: TGTGCCAGTAGTATAGGGTGGGGGCTGGAGACCCAGTACTTC. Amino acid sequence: CASSIGWGLETQYF. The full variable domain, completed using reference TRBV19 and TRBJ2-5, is DGGITQSPKYLFRKEGQNVTLSCEQNLNHDAMYWYRQDPGQGLRLIYYSQIVNDFQKGDIAEGYSVSREKKESFPLTVTSAQKNPTAFYLCASSIGWGLETQYFGPGTRLLVL.

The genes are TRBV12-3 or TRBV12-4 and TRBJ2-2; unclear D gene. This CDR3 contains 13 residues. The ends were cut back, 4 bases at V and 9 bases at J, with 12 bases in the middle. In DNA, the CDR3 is TGTGCCAGCAGTTACCTCACTCCCCGGGAGCTGTTTTTT. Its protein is CASSYLTPRELFF.

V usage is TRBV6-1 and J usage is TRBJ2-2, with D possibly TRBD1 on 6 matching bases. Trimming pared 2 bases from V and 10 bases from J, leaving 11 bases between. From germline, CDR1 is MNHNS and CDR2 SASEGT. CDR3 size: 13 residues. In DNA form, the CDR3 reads TGTGCCAGCAGTGAAAGGTACAGGGTGGAGCTGTTTTTT. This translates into CASSERYRVELFF.

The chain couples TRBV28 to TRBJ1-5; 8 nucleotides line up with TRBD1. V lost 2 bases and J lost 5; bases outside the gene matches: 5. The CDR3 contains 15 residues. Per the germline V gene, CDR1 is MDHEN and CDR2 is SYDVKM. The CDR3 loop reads CASSLQQGGHQPQHF. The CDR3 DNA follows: TGTGCCAGCAGTTTACAACAGGGGGGACATCAGCCCCAGCATTTT.

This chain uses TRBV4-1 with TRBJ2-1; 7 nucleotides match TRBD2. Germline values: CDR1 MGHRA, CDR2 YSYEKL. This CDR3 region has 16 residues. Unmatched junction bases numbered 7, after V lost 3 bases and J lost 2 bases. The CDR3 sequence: CASSQAAGAAYNEQFF. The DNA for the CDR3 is TGCGCCAGCAGCCAGGCGGCGGGAGCGGCCTACAATGAGCAGTTCTTC.

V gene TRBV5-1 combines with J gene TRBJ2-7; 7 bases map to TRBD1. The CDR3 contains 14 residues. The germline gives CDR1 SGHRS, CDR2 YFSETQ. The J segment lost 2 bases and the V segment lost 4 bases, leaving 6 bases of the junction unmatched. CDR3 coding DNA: TGCGCCAGCAGCCCAGGGGGTGGAACCTACGAGCAGTACTTC. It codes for CASSPGGGTYEQYF.

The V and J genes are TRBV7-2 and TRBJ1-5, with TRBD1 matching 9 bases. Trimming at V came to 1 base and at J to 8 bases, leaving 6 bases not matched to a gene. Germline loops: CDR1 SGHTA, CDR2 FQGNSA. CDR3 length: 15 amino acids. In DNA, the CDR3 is TGTGCCAGCAGCTTAGTCGTGGGACAGGGTAAGCCCCAGCATTTT. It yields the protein CASSLVVGQGKPQHF.

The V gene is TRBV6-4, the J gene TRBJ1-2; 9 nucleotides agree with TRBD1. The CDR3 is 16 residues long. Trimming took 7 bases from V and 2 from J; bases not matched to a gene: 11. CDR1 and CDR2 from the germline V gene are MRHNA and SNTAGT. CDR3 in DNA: TGTGCCAGCAAAGGGGACAGGGACCTTACAAACTATGGCTACACCTTC. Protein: CASKGDRDLTNYGYTF.

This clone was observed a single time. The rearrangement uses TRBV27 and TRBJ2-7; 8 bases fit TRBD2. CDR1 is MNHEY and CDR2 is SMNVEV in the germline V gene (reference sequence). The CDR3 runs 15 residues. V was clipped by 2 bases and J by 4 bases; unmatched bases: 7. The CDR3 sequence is CASSLGAGGGYEQYF. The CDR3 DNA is TGTGCCAGCAGTTTAGGGGCGGGAGGAGGGTACGAGCAGTACTTC.

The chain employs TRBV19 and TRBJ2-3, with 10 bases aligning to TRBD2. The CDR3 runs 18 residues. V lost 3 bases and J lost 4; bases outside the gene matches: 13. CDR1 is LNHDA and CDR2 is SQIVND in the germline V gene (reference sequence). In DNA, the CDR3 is TGTGCCAGTAGTATCGGCTCGGCTAGCGGGAGCCGGGCAGATACGCAGTATTTT. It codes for CASSIGSASGSRADTQYF. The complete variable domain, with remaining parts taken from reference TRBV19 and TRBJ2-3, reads DGGITQSPKYLFRKEGQNVTLSCEQNLNHDAMYWYRQDPGQGLRLIYYSQIVNDFQKGDIAEGYSVSREKKESFPLTVTSAQKNPTAFYLCASSIGSASGSRADTQYFGPGTRLTVL.